One TCR beta chain is described in this entry. The data were taken from a study of patients and donors after allogeneic stem cell transplantation. TCRdb re-derived calls from the RT-PCR reads in MiXCR, one entry per CDR3 protein. The sample shows about a million distinct CDR3 sequences, 18% of them seen only once. Sequencing was carried out using blood, either unsorted or a sorted T cell fraction (not recorded which). The sequence derives from a human donor who was either an allogeneic HSCT recipient or a stem cell or donor lymphocyte infusion donor (not recorded which). It is not recorded whose cells these are; they may come from a transplant donor.

CDR3 in amino acids: CASSWTSPGELFF. In DNA form, the CDR3 reads TGTGCCAGCAGCTGGACTAGTCCCGGGGAGCTGTTTTTT. The chain combines TRBV7-2 with TRBJ2-2; 7 bases align to TRBD2. CDR3 length: 13 amino acids. J gave up 6 bases and V 4 bases, and 2 bases lay outside the gene matches. Germline V gene lookup returns CDR1 SGHTA and CDR2 FQGNSA.